The sequence of this T cell receptor (beta chain) was determined in a study of spatial heterogeneity in lung cancer. Study background: In tumor regions, TCR transcript counts tracked strongly with a T cell module score from matched bulk RNA-seq. As counted in raw reads, each unique TCR and UMI combination appeared more than ten times on average.

Time point of the sample: sample taken at primary tumor resection. Whole RNA from tumor, nontumor lung or frozen PBMC was sequenced unsorted. There are a few counts of this clonotype. Its target is not known. Study conclusions and caveats: Within tumors, counts of expanded alpha and beta TCRs tracked tumor mutation counts.

This CDR3 is 13 amino acids long. Germline lookup yields CDR1 LGHNA and CDR2 YSLEER. With 0 bases removed from V and 3 bases from J, the gap between germline ends came to 6 bases. One entry per CDR3 protein, called by TCRdb with MiXCR from the 5' RACE reads. The sample includes some 5,000 distinct CDR3 sequences, around 12% of them seen just once. This specimen consisted of lung tumor tissue, obtained at surgery. This chain uses TRBV4-3 with TRBJ2-7; D possibly corresponds to TRBD2 (5 bases). This sequence was found in a male donor with early-stage non-small cell lung cancer. The DNA of the CDR3 is TGCGCCAGCAGCCAAGAGGAGGACTACGAGCAGTACGTC. This gives the protein CASSQEEDYEQYV.